Shown below are 17 T cell receptor beta chains from a single sample sequenced in a study of blood T cell repertoires in COVID-19. Produced via immunoSEQ multiplex PCR; TCRdb's table is partial and in-frame only. Among about 160,000 clones listed, approximately 83% were seen once. Sequencing was done on a sample of peripheral blood. These receptors all come from a woman aged 60-75 years with acute or convalescent COVID-19.

V is TRBV11-3 and J is TRBJ2-2; TRBD2 is a possible D gene (5 bases). V dropped 0 bases and J dropped 3 bases, with 14 bases sitting between them. CDR3 length: 17 amino acids. The germline gives CDR1 SGHNT, CDR2 YENEEA. The CDR3 DNA is TGTGCCAGCAGCTTAGATCTAGGAGGAGCATACACCGGGGAGCTGTTTTTT. As protein: CASSLDLGGAYTGELFF.

The rearrangement links TRBV3-1 (or the pseudogene TRBV3-2) to TRBJ1-1; D may be TRBD1 (6 bases). The CDR3 spans 13 residues. Germline V gene data show CDR1 as LGHDT and CDR2 as YNNKEL (reference sequence). V lost 7 bases to trimming and J lost 3 bases, with 12 bases between them. CDR3 residues: CASKLYRDTEAFF. CDR3 DNA: TGTGCCAGCAAACTATACAGGGACACTGAAGCTTTCTTT.

CDR3 amino acids: CASSRREGNYEQYF. The CDR3 nucleotides read TGTGCCAGCAGTCGTAGGGAGGGCAACTACGAGCAGTACTTC. The gene calls are TRBV6-5 and TRBJ2-7, with 7 bases aligning to TRBD2. Per germline, CDR1 MNHEY and CDR2 SVGAGI. V was clipped by 5 bases and J by 3 bases; unmatched bases: 7. This CDR3 contains 14 residues.

This clone was seen a handful of times. The chain has TRBV30 and TRBJ1-2, with 7 bases aligning to TRBD1. The CDR3 is made up of 15 amino acids. The V gene end was trimmed by 5 bases and the J gene end by 7 bases; junction bases not matched to a gene: 16. Germline V gene lookup returns CDR1 GTSNPN and CDR2 SVGIG (reference sequence). For the CDR3, the DNA is TGTGCCTGGGGAGCCCTTGGACAGGCCCTCGGTGGCTACACCTTC. This translates into CAWGALGQALGGYTF.

The CDR3 loop reads CASSQDLGAGGEKLFF. In DNA form, the CDR3 reads TGCGCCAGCAGCCAAGATTTGGGGGCAGGGGGGGAAAAACTGTTTTTT. The V call is TRBV4-3, the J call TRBJ1-4; 7 positions match TRBD1. The CDR3 runs to 16 residues. The germline V gene encodes CDR1 LGHNA and CDR2 YSLEER. The ends lost 0 bases at V and 8 bases at J; junction bases unmatched: 9.

The chain carries TRBV20-1 and TRBJ1-2, with a weak D call TRBD1 (6 bases). Germline CDR1 is DFQATT and CDR2 is SNEGSKA (reference sequence). This CDR3 region has 13 residues. V was shortened by 3 bases and J by 0 bases, with 8 bases between the two germline ends. The chain's CDR3 is CSASGQSNYGYTF. The CDR3, as DNA: TGCAGTGCTAGTGGACAGTCTAACTATGGCTACACCTTC.

The gene calls are TRBV19 and TRBJ1-4; D not resolved. This CDR3 has 13 residues. In germline, CDR1 is LNHDA, CDR2 SQIVND (reference sequence). V gave up 5 bases and J gave up 8 bases, with 12 bases separating them. DNA for the CDR3: TGTGCCAGTAGTTGGAGGGAGGGCGAAAAACTGTTTTTT. This gives the protein CASSWREGEKLFF. Together with reference TRBV19 and TRBJ1-4, the CDR3 gives the full variable domain: DGGITQSPKYLFRKEGQNVTLSCEQNLNHDAMYWYRQDPGQGLRLIYYSQIVNDFQKGDIAEGYSVSREKKESFPLTVTSAQKNPTAFYLCASSWREGEKLFFGSGTQLSVL.

V and J are TRBV3-1 (or the pseudogene TRBV3-2) and TRBJ1-1; tentatively, D is TRBD1 (6 bases). The CDR3 covers 12 residues. Germline-derived CDR1 and CDR2 are LGHDT and YNNKEL (reference sequence). Trimming took 6 bases from V and 5 from J, leaving 10 bases between them. The CDR3 bases are TGTGCCAGCAGTTGGGACAAGACTGAAGCTTTCTTT. Translating it yields CASSWDKTEAFF.

J is TRBJ1-1 and V is TRBV6-2 or TRBV6-3, with 7 bases fitting TRBD1. Germline V lookup: CDR1 MNHEY, CDR2 SVGEGT. The CDR3 is made up of 18 amino acids. Trimming cost V 2 bases and J 3 bases; bases outside gene matches: 15. CDR3 nucleotides: TGTGCCAGCAGTTACCTTCGGACAGGAGCCTTCCAGGACACTGAAGCTTTCTTT. Translation: CASSYLRTGAFQDTEAFF.

This clone was seen more than once but under ten times. The CDR3 DNA sequence: TGTGCCAGCAGTACCGGACAGAGGGGGACTGAAGCTTTCTTT. It yields the protein CASSTGQRGTEAFF. The V call is TRBV6-5, the J call TRBJ1-1; perhaps TRBD1 as D (6 bases). The V end lost 5 bases, the J end lost 5 bases, and 15 bases lay between the germline ends. The CDR3 loop spans 14 amino acids. CDR1 and CDR2 (germline): MNHEY, SVGAGI.

The chain is built from TRBV3-1 (or the pseudogene TRBV3-2) and TRBJ2-5; tentative D call: TRBD2 (5 bases). V dropped 4 bases and J dropped 5 bases, with 20 bases sitting between them. CDR1 LGHDT and CDR2 YNNKEL come from the germline V gene (reference sequence). The CDR3 sequence is 16 residues long. CDR3 in amino acids: CASSPHRGRSSETQYF. The CDR3 nucleotides are TGTGCCAGCAGCCCACATCGAGGGAGAAGTTCGGAGACCCAGTACTTC.

The CDR3, as DNA: TGCAGCGTTGCCTCGGGCTATGGCTACACCTTC. Residues: CSVASGYGYTF. The chain recombines TRBV29-1 with TRBJ1-2, with D unresolved. The CDR3 is 11 amino acids. V lost 4 bases to trimming and J lost 4 bases, with 7 bases between them. Germline CDR1 SQVTM, CDR2 ANQGSEA. The full variable domain, in which reference TRBV29-1 and TRBJ1-2 provide the parts outside the CDR3, is SAVISQKPSRDICQRGTSLTIQCQVDSQVTMMFWYRQQPGQSLTLIATANQGSEATYESGFVIDKFPISRPNLTFSTLTVSNMSPEDSSIYLCSVASGYGYTFGSGTRLTVV.

The chain recombines TRBV10-1 with TRBJ1-2; D uncertain. The CDR3 sequence is 13 residues long. The germline V and J ends were trimmed by 3 bases and 8 bases, with 13 bases remaining between them. Germline V gives CDR1 WNHNN, CDR2 SYGVQD (reference sequence). The CDR3 sequence is CASSEAPEAGYTF. The CDR3 DNA follows: TGCGCCAGCAGTGAAGCCCCCGAGGCGGGCTACACCTTC.

The chain carries TRBV2 and TRBJ2-3; 11 bases map to TRBD1. The CDR3 is 15 amino acids. Germline V gene lookup returns CDR1 SNHLY and CDR2 FYNNEI. Trimming took 6 bases from V and 3 from J; bases not matched to a gene: 5. This CDR3 is CASRVGTGGTDTQYF. The CDR3 bases are TGTGCCAGCAGAGTCGGGACAGGGGGAACAGATACGCAGTATTTT.

The chain combines TRBV5-1 with TRBJ2-5; 12 bases align to TRBD2. Germline trimming cut 0 bases from V and 4 bases from J; bases unmatched to any gene: 7. Germline V gene sequence: CDR1 SGHRS, CDR2 YFSETQ. This CDR3 spans 17 amino acids. In nucleotides, the CDR3 is TGCGCCAGCAGCTTGGGTCCTAGCGGGGGGGCCGGAGAGACCCAGTACTTC. Protein product: CASSLGPSGGAGETQYF.

Here the CDR3 DNA reads TGTGCCAGCTCACGTCAGGGAGGTTATAGTCAGCCCCAGCATTTT. Protein product: CASSRQGGYSQPQHF. This chain joins TRBV18 and TRBJ1-5; a possible D gene is TRBD1 (5 bases). From germline, CDR1 is KGHSH and CDR2 LQKENI. Trimming removed 4 bases at V and 6 bases at J, with 16 bases between. The CDR3 covers 15 residues.

This rearrangement joins TRBV9 to TRBJ2-5, with TRBD2 as a possible D gene (5 bases). V was clipped by 0 bases and J by 2 bases, with 11 bases between them. Germline-derived CDR1 and CDR2 are SGDLS and YYNGEE. The CDR3 is made up of 15 amino acids. The CDR3, as DNA: TGTGCCAGCAGCGTAGCAGCGGCCCCTCAAGAGACCCAGTACTTC. Translated, it gives CASSVAAAPQETQYF.